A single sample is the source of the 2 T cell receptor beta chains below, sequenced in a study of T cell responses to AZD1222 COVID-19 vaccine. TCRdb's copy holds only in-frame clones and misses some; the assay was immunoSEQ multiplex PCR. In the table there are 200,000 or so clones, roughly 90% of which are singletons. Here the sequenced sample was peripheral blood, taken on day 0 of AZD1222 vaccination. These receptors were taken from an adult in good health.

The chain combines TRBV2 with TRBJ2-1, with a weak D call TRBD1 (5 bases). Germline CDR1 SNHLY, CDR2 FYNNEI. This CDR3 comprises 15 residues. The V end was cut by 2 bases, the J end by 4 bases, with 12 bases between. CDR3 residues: CASSEIQARYNEQFF. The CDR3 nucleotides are TGTGCCAGCAGTGAAATACAGGCTCGATACAATGAGCAGTTCTTC.

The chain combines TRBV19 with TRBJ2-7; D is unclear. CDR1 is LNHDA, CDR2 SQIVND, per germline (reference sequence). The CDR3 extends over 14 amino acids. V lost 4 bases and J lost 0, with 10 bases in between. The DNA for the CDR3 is TGTGCCAGTAGTACGACCGCGAGCTCCTACGAGCAGTACTTC. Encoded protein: CASSTTASSYEQYF.